The TCR beta chain under discussion was sequenced for a study of blood T cell repertoires in COVID-19. Study at large: Sources were T cells, B-cell-depleted T cells, or PBMCs; the material itself was cDNA or gDNA.

Source study methods: Nucleated cell counts were estimated from reference gene primer amplification. Measured with immunoSEQ multiplex PCR; TCRdb has only the in-frame clones, and not every one. The V and J calls and the clone size are those of that table, but D and trimming were determined from the DNA. The table has about 180,000 clones, 80% to 90% seen once. CDR3 size: 16 residues. In germline, CDR1 is KGHSH, CDR2 LQKENI. The V segment lost 3 bases and the J segment 4 bases; nucleotides outside the gene matches: 3. The sample was peripheral blood. This sequence originates from a man between 60 and 70 years old with acute or convalescent COVID-19. V and J are TRBV18 and TRBJ2-2, with 12 bases fitting TRBD2. In DNA, the CDR3 is TGTGCCAGCTCACCTGAACTAGCGGGAGGCACCGGGGAGCTGTTTTTT. This gives the protein CASSPELAGGTGELFF. The complete variable domain, with remaining parts taken from reference TRBV18 and TRBJ2-2, reads NAGVMQNPRHLVRRRGQEARLRCSPMKGHSHVYWYRQLPEEGLKFMVYLQKENIIDESGMPKERFSAEFPKEGPSILRIQQVVRGDSAAYFCASSPELAGGTGELFFGEGSRLTVL.